This TCR beta chain derives from a study of T cells after yellow fever vaccination. CDR1 and CDR2 (germline): SGHTA, FQGNSA. CDR3 size: 15 residues. Trimming removed 0 bases at V and 10 bases at J, with 13 bases between. A process of 5'RACE template switching, which added a universal primer site and UMIs, was used to make TCR cDNA. Each CDR3 protein gets one entry after TCRdb re-called the 5' RACE reads with MiXCR. The repertoire includes some 320,000 distinct CDR3 sequences, around 9.3% of them detected once, and around 3.5% sits in the top ten. This TCR was recovered from a man aged 18 to 29 who received the YFV17D yellow fever vaccine. The input for sequencing was CD4+ T cells sorted from PBMCs, taken 5 days after the yellow fever booster vaccination. The rearrangement links TRBV7-2 to TRBJ1-6; TRBD1 is a possible D gene (5 bases). The CDR3 nucleotides are TGTGCCAGCAGCTTAGCGCTCGTGGCAGGGTCACCCCTCCACTTT. It yields the protein CASSLALVAGSPLHF.